This entry lists 23 T cell receptor beta chains sequenced from one sample in a study of OX40 agonist ivuxolimab in advanced cancers. Method: immunoSEQ multiplex PCR; TCRdb's copy keeps in-frame clones and lacks some. The sample lists about 78,000 clones; approximately 90% were seen once. Sequencing used CD4+ or CD8+ T cells sorted from blood, obtained in a trial of the OX40 agonist ivuxolimab. These receptors were obtained from an adult with an advanced solid tumor such as melanoma, head and neck, liver or kidney cancer.

The J gene is TRBJ2-2, the V gene TRBV18, with D possibly TRBD2 on 5 matching bases. CDR1 is KGHSH, CDR2 LQKENI, per germline. Trimming left V 1 base short and J 0 bases short, with 9 bases between. The CDR3 consists of 16 residues. In DNA, the CDR3 is TGTGCCAGCTCACCACAGGGAGCGGCGAACACCGGGGAGCTGTTTTTT. This sequence encodes CASSPQGAANTGELFF.

This clone was seen once. The J gene is TRBJ2-3, the V gene TRBV19; 9 nucleotides line up with TRBD2. J gave up 0 bases and V 2 bases, and 12 bases lay outside the gene matches. The CDR3 has 19 amino acids. Germline-derived CDR1 and CDR2 are LNHDA and SQIVND (reference sequence). CDR3 sequence (DNA): TGTGCCAGTAGTATATCGAGAGGCGGGAGGGCCTCTAGCACAGATACGCAGTATTTT. Protein: CASSISRGGRASSTDTQYF.

The chain combines TRBV6-1 with TRBJ1-6; 7 nucleotides match TRBD1. J lost 7 bases, V lost 6 bases, and 6 bases had no gene match. CDR1 is MNHNS, CDR2 SASEGT, per germline. The CDR3 runs to 14 residues. In DNA form, the CDR3 reads TGTGCCAGCAGCCGGGGACAGACCAATTCACCCCTCCACTTT. Residues: CASSRGQTNSPLHF.

The rearrangement links TRBV19 to TRBJ1-4; D ambiguous. The CDR3 sequence is 15 residues long. Germline CDR1 and CDR2: LNHDA and SQIVND (reference sequence). V shed 6 bases and J shed 1 base, with 12 bases lying between them. Here the CDR3 DNA reads TGTGCCAGTAGCACTTCGACCCTAACTAATGAAAAACTGTTTTTT. Protein: CASSTSTLTNEKLFF.

This chain connects TRBV19 to TRBJ2-7, with TRBD1 matching over 7 bases. Germline V gene sequence: CDR1 LNHDA, CDR2 SQIVND (reference sequence). The CDR3 is made up of 15 amino acids. The trim removed 4 bases at V and 2 bases at J, leaving 8 bases unmatched. The CDR3 sequence: CASSTMTGSPYEQYF. The CDR3 DNA is TGTGCCAGTAGTACTATGACAGGGAGTCCCTACGAGCAGTACTTC.

This clone is a singleton in its sample. This rearrangement joins TRBV28 to TRBJ2-3; 9 bases map to TRBD2. Per germline, CDR1 MDHEN and CDR2 SYDVKM. The CDR3 contains 16 residues. The ends lost 4 bases at V and 3 bases at J; junction bases unmatched: 8. The CDR3 spells CASSSYVLAGTDTQYF. CDR3 DNA: TGTGCCAGCAGTTCCTACGTGCTAGCGGGAACAGATACGCAGTATTTT.

As to this clone: One junction end disagrees with the germline gene, perhaps due to a read error. The V call is TRBV7-2, the J call TRBJ2-5; 7 bases match TRBD2. The CDR3 has 12 residues. The germline V gene has CDR1 SGHTA and CDR2 FQGNSA. CDR3 sequence (DNA): TGTGCCAGCAGCTTACCAAGCGGGACCCCCCACTTC. Its protein product is CASSLPSGTPHF.

The chain links TRBV7-2 to TRBJ2-3; 10 nucleotides match TRBD2. The CDR3 totals 18 residues. Per germline, CDR1 SGHTA and CDR2 FQGNSA. V was clipped by 3 bases and J by 4 bases; unmatched bases: 13. The DNA for the CDR3 is TGTGCCAGCAGCTTCCCCTCCGGTAGCGGGGGGCGCCCAGATACGCAGTATTTT. Its protein is CASSFPSGSGGRPDTQYF.

This chain joins TRBV4-2 and TRBJ1-2, with 9 nucleotides matching TRBD1. Trimming took 1 base from V and 8 from J; bases not matched to a gene: 11. This CDR3 comprises 16 residues. Germline lookup yields CDR1 LGHNA and CDR2 YNFKEQ. The CDR3 nucleotides are TGTGCCAGCAGCCAAGTGAAGGAACAGGGGGCTGAGGGCTACACCTTC. This translates into CASSQVKEQGAEGYTF.

The J gene is TRBJ2-6, the V gene TRBV6-6; D is unresolved. The CDR3 runs 15 residues. Germline assignment: CDR1 MNHNY and CDR2 SVGAGI (reference sequence). Trimming pared 7 bases from V and 0 bases from J, leaving 10 bases between. CDR3 nucleotides: TGTGCCAGCACCTTAGACCTCTCTGGGGCCAACGTCCTGACTTTC. Encoded protein: CASTLDLSGANVLTF.

The gene calls are TRBV30 and TRBJ2-5, with unresolved D. In germline, CDR1 is GTSNPN, CDR2 SVGIG (reference sequence). V was clipped by 2 bases and J by 5 bases, with 18 bases between them. The CDR3 has 15 residues. CDR3 sequence (DNA): TGTGCCTGGAGTCCCCCCCCCGCTGGTAGGGAGACCCAGTACTTC. Its protein product is CAWSPPPAGRETQYF.

The V call is TRBV5-1, the J call TRBJ2-5, with TRBD2 matching 11 bases. The CDR3 length is 14 residues. The ends lost 6 bases at V and 5 bases at J; junction bases unmatched: 6. Germline assignment: CDR1 SGHRS and CDR2 YFSETQ. The CDR3: CASTLAGGLETQYF. The DNA for the CDR3 is TGCGCCAGCACGCTAGCGGGGGGCCTGGAGACCCAGTACTTC.

CDR3 loop: CASTTGGRVEKLFF. CDR3 coding DNA: TGTGCCAGTACCACGGGGGGCAGAGTTGAAAAACTGTTTTTT. The V call is TRBV27, the J call TRBJ1-4; a possible D gene is TRBD1 (6 bases). The V end was cut by 9 bases, the J end by 7 bases, with 18 bases between. This CDR3 has 14 amino acids. Germline CDR1 MNHEY, CDR2 SMNVEV (reference sequence).

V and J are TRBV15 and TRBJ1-1, with unresolved D. This CDR3 is 13 amino acids long. The germline CDR1 and CDR2 sequences are LNHNV and YYDKDF (reference sequence). Trimming took 0 bases from V and 10 from J, leaving 12 bases between them. CDR3 loop: CATSREPTSRAFF. DNA for the CDR3: TGTGCCACCAGCAGAGAACCTACGAGTAGAGCTTTCTTT.

The chain recombines TRBV7-2 with TRBJ1-1; maybe TRBD1 (6 bases). This CDR3 contains 15 residues. CDR1 is SGHTA and CDR2 is FQGNSA in the germline V gene. Between the trimmed V and J ends, which lost 2 bases and 0 bases, there was a span of 10 bases. Here the CDR3 reads CASSLNQGLNTEAFF. CDR3 DNA sequence: TGTGCCAGCAGCTTAAACCAGGGGTTGAACACTGAAGCTTTCTTT. The variable domain in full, completed from reference TRBV7-2 and TRBJ1-1, reads GAGVSQSPSNKVTEKGKDVELRCDPISGHTALYWYRQSLGQGLEFLIYFQGNSAPDKSGLPSDRFSAERTGGSVSTLTIQRTQQEDSAVYLCASSLNQGLNTEAFFGQGTRLTVV.

The chain links TRBV7-9 to TRBJ1-2; unclear D gene. The CDR3 has 14 residues. Per the germline V gene, CDR1 is SEHNR and CDR2 is FQNEAQ (reference sequence). Between the trimmed V and J ends, which lost 7 bases and 8 bases, there was a span of 20 bases. CDR3 residues: CASTLWADPKGYTF. CDR3 nucleotide sequence: TGTGCCAGCACCCTATGGGCGGACCCAAAGGGCTACACCTTC.

V is TRBV4-1 and J is TRBJ2-3; 9 bases align to TRBD2. Looked up from germline, CDR1 is MGHRA and CDR2 is YSYEKL. The ends lost 3 bases at V and 0 bases at J; junction bases unmatched: 22. CDR3 length: 22 amino acids. DNA for the CDR3: TGCGCCAGCAGCCATTATATAGCGGGAGTGAGATTTGCAAGGAGAAGCACAGATACGCAGTATTTT. Translated: CASSHYIAGVRFARRSTDTQYF.

The chain carries TRBV6-5 and TRBJ1-1; tentative D call: TRBD1 (6 bases). Looked up from germline, CDR1 is MNHEY and CDR2 is SVGAGI. The CDR3 spans 15 residues. V lost 0 bases, J lost 4 bases, and 12 bases lay in between. CDR3 DNA sequence: TGTGCCAGCAGTTACTCTGCGGGGGCGAGCACTGAAGCTTTCTTT. Translation: CASSYSAGASTEAFF.

This clone was seen a handful of times. The gene calls are TRBV6-5 and TRBJ1-2, with 7 nucleotides matching TRBD1. This CDR3 comprises 15 residues. The V gene's germline CDR1 is MNHEY and CDR2 SVGAGI. The ends lost 2 bases at V and 4 bases at J; junction bases unmatched: 7. CDR3 bases: TGTGCCAGCAGTTACAACAGGGGTCGGGGCTATGGCTACACCTTC. This codes for CASSYNRGRGYGYTF.

This clone was detected a few times. The chain uses TRBV18 and TRBJ1-6, with 7 bases that match TRBD1. The CDR3 sequence is 14 residues long. Germline lookup yields CDR1 KGHSH and CDR2 LQKENI. V shed 4 bases and J 8 bases; nucleotides not matched to a gene: 5. The CDR3, as DNA: TGTGCCAGCTCACGGGGACAGTGGGATTCACCCCTCCACTTT. Its translation is CASSRGQWDSPLHF.

The chain employs TRBV18 and TRBJ2-2, with 8 nucleotides matching TRBD1. The germline gives CDR1 KGHSH, CDR2 LQKENI. There are 15 residues in the CDR3. The junction had 10 bases not matched to a gene; V was cut back by 6 bases and J by 7 bases. The CDR3 is CASSPRTGLSGELFF. The CDR3 DNA reads as TGTGCCAGCTCTCCAAGGACAGGGCTAAGCGGGGAGCTGTTTTTT.

The V call is TRBV5-1, the J call TRBJ1-1; D is uncertain. The CDR3 consists of 13 residues. Trimming took 5 bases from V and 1 from J, leaving 9 bases between them. CDR1 and CDR2 from the germline V gene are SGHRS and YFSETQ. The CDR3 loop reads CASSFEPNTEAFF. CDR3 nucleotides: TGCGCCAGCAGTTTCGAGCCGAACACTGAAGCTTTCTTT.

The table lists this clone with a few counts. The chain couples TRBV6-1 to TRBJ1-1; the D is unclear. Germline CDR1 is MNHNS and CDR2 is SASEGT. The CDR3 is 13 amino acids. The V end lost 4 bases, the J end lost 4 bases, and 10 bases lay between the germline ends. The CDR3 sequence: CASSGPAGTEAFF. As DNA, the CDR3 is TGTGCCAGCAGTGGCCCGGCGGGCACTGAAGCTTTCTTT.